This T cell receptor beta chain was observed in a study of T cell responses to AZD1222 COVID-19 vaccine. CDR3 length: 15 residues. V shed 0 bases and J shed 2 bases, with 8 bases lying between them. The germline V gene has CDR1 LNHNV and CDR2 YYDKDF (reference sequence). This table comes from immunoSEQ multiplex PCR, and its TCRdb copy is limited to in-frame clones, with some not included. The table has roughly 120,000 clones, roughly nine tenths seen once. Study-wide results and limits: Clonal diversity was possibly underestimated; the donors were predominantly white British and more often female. Reportedly, close to half of spike-specific TCRs are directed against unmutated variant regions. The study found vaccine-associated CD4 TCRs spanning spike, dominant at 160-218 and 743-854.

Concerning this clone: Antigen specificity is unknown.

The chain combines TRBV15 with TRBJ1-5; D is unresolved. The sample here was peripheral blood, taken on day 0 of AZD1222 vaccination. The source of this sequence is an adult in good health. The CDR3 is CATSRDGGGNQPQHF. CDR3 nucleotides: TGTGCCACCAGCAGAGATGGTGGGGGCAATCAGCCCCAGCATTTT.